The 23 T cell receptor beta chains in this list originate from one sample, sequenced in a study of Ad26.COV2.S vaccination and SARS-CoV-2 variants. Treatment: 15 to 20 received Ad26.COV2.S at low or high dose, single or two shots; a few received placebo; per-sample allocation not given. At day 63 after the first vaccine or placebo injection, samples were drawn. Clones were read by immunoSEQ multiplex PCR, and TCRdb kept only the in-frame ones, dropping some. The sample holds over 400,000 clones, about 92% seen once. Sample: peripheral blood, taken in a trial of Ad26.COV2.S vaccine versus placebo. Source of these receptors: a person between 18 and 65 years old who received the Ad26.COV2.S COVID-19 vaccine or a placebo.

V is TRBV10-3 and J is TRBJ2-6, with D perhaps matching TRBD2 (7 bases). Germline loops: CDR1 ENHRY, CDR2 SYGVKD. The CDR3 length is 15 residues. Trimming cost V 0 bases and J 10 bases, with 13 bases left between them. The CDR3 DNA sequence: TGTGCCATCAGTGAGTCGGGGGGGCGTCAGAACGTCCTGACTTTC. Encoded protein: CAISESGGRQNVLTF.

The V and J genes are TRBV4-1 and TRBJ2-3; D gene unclear. The V end was cut by 3 bases, the J end by 3 bases, with 19 bases between. CDR1 MGHRA and CDR2 YSYEKL come from the germline V gene. The CDR3 extends over 17 amino acids. CDR3 nucleotide sequence: TGCGCCAGCAGCCAGAGAGAACCCGGGTCCACGACAGATACGCAGTATTTT. Translation gives CASSQREPGSTTDTQYF.

The chain recombines TRBV7-2 with TRBJ2-3, with D possibly being TRBD1 or TRBD2 (5 bases each). This CDR3 region has 14 residues. Deletions cut 1 base from V and 3 bases from J, with 8 bases between. CDR1 and CDR2 (germline): SGHTA, FQGNSA. For the CDR3, the DNA is TGTGCCAGCAGCTTAGGAGGGGCAACAGATACGCAGTATTTT. It yields the protein CASSLGGATDTQYF.

The chain links TRBV18 to TRBJ2-3; 9 positions match TRBD2. CDR1 and CDR2 from the germline V gene are KGHSH and LQKENI. The CDR3 sequence is 15 residues long. V trimming: 3 bases; J trimming: 2 bases; junction bases outside the gene matches: 3. CDR3 sequence reads: CASSPLAGVTDTQYF. CDR3 DNA: TGTGCCAGCTCACCTTTAGCGGGGGTCACAGATACGCAGTATTTT. The variable domain in full, with the rest retrieved from reference TRBV18 and TRBJ2-3, is NAGVMQNPRHLVRRRGQEARLRCSPMKGHSHVYWYRQLPEEGLKFMVYLQKENIIDESGMPKERFSAEFPKEGPSILRIQQVVRGDSAAYFCASSPLAGVTDTQYFGPGTRLTVL.

The chain carries TRBV27 and TRBJ1-2; 7 nucleotides agree with TRBD1. Germline CDR1 MNHEY, CDR2 SMNVEV (reference sequence). The V and J ends lost 2 bases and 6 bases, in that order; junction bases with no gene match: 6. This CDR3 spans 14 amino acids. The CDR3 DNA follows: TGTGCCAGCAGTTTAGTACAGGGGATAGATGGCTACACCTTC. Protein: CASSLVQGIDGYTF.

V is TRBV5-1 and J is TRBJ2-5; tentative D call: TRBD1 (6 bases). Trimming shortened V by 2 bases and J by 5 bases, and 13 bases separated the two germline ends. Germline V CDR1 and CDR2: SGHRS, YFSETQ. The length of the CDR3 is 14 residues. The CDR3, as DNA: TGCGCCAGCAGCTTACGGACAGCCCTGGAGACCCAGTACTTC. Residues: CASSLRTALETQYF.

The chain couples TRBV12-5 to TRBJ1-5, with 11 bases lining up with TRBD1. Trimming removed 6 bases from V and 1 base from J; junction bases left unmatched: 5. This CDR3 comprises 16 residues. Germline CDR1 is LGHNT and CDR2 is FRNRAP. The CDR3 here is CASGGTGGMSNQPQHF. CDR3 DNA sequence: TGTGCTAGTGGGGGGACAGGGGGTATGAGCAATCAGCCCCAGCATTTT. Full variable domain (missing parts from reference TRBV12-5 and TRBJ1-5): DARVTQTPRHKVTEMGQEVTMRCQPILGHNTVFWYRQTMMQGLELLAYFRNRAPLDDSGMPKDRFSAEMPDATLATLKIQPSEPRDSAVYFCASGGTGGMSNQPQHFGDGTRLSIL.

This sequence joins TRBV28 and TRBJ2-3, with 8 bases identical to TRBD1. The CDR3 is 19 residues long. V trimming: 0 bases; J trimming: 0 bases; junction bases outside the gene matches: 11. Germline lookup yields CDR1 MDHEN and CDR2 SYDVKM. The CDR3 loop is CASSLWVQGAPSSTDTQYF. The CDR3 DNA follows: TGTGCCAGCAGTTTATGGGTTCAGGGGGCGCCCTCTAGCACAGATACGCAGTATTTT. The complete variable domain, with remaining parts taken from reference TRBV28 and TRBJ2-3, reads DVKVTQSSRYLVKRTGEKVFLECVQDMDHENMFWYRQDPGLGLRLIYFSYDVKMKEKGDIPEGYSVSREKKERFSLILESASTNQTSMYLCASSLWVQGAPSSTDTQYFGPGTRLTVL.

The V and J genes are TRBV5-1 and TRBJ1-1; TRBD1 is a possible D gene (5 bases). Germline V gene sequence: CDR1 SGHRS, CDR2 YFSETQ. The CDR3 is 14 residues long. V was shortened by 1 base and J by 0 bases, with 7 bases between the two germline ends. The CDR3 sequence is CASSLKGMNTEAFF. CDR3 sequence (DNA): TGCGCCAGCAGCTTGAAGGGGATGAACACTGAAGCTTTCTTT.

CDR3 nucleotide sequence: TGTGCCAGTAGTGAACCGGGACAGGGGGTAACTGAAGCTTTCTTT. The encoded protein is CASSEPGQGVTEAFF. J is TRBJ1-1 and V is TRBV19; 11 nucleotides align to TRBD1. The CDR3 covers 15 residues. The ends lost 5 bases at V and 5 bases at J; junction bases unmatched: 7. Looked up from germline, CDR1 is LNHDA and CDR2 is SQIVND (reference sequence).

The chain's CDR3 is CASSSKSRAYEQYF. The CDR3 DNA is TGTGCCAGCAGTTCTAAGAGTCGGGCATACGAGCAGTACTTC. This sequence joins TRBV28 and TRBJ2-7; D gene unclear. V was shortened by 4 bases and J by 4 bases, with 14 bases between the two germline ends. Germline V gives CDR1 MDHEN, CDR2 SYDVKM. This CDR3 region has 14 residues. Filled out from reference TRBV28 and TRBJ2-7, the complete variable domain reads DVKVTQSSRYLVKRTGEKVFLECVQDMDHENMFWYRQDPGLGLRLIYFSYDVKMKEKGDIPEGYSVSREKKERFSLILESASTNQTSMYLCASSSKSRAYEQYFGPGTRLTVT.

The chain recombines TRBV4-3 with TRBJ2-1, with D tentatively TRBD2 (5 bases). CDR1 is LGHNA, CDR2 YSLEER, per germline. The CDR3 extends over 16 amino acids. Trimming left V 0 bases short and J 2 bases short, with 11 bases between. The CDR3: CASSQDPLTTYNEQFF. The CDR3, as DNA: TGCGCCAGCAGCCAAGATCCACTGACTACCTACAATGAGCAGTTCTTC.

J is TRBJ1-5 and V is TRBV6-2 or TRBV6-3, with D possibly TRBD1 on 5 matching bases. Germline V lookup: CDR1 MNHEY, CDR2 SVGEGT. The germline V and J ends were trimmed by 1 base and 5 bases, with 15 bases remaining between them. This CDR3 is built from 16 residues. The CDR3 DNA reads TGTGCCAGCAGTTACTGGACCGGGGGTCGGTATCAGCCCCAGCATTTT. Amino acids: CASSYWTGGRYQPQHF.

The V gene is TRBV29-1, the J gene TRBJ2-5; D remains ambiguous. CDR3 length equals 14 residues. CDR1 is SQVTM and CDR2 is ANQGSEA in the germline V gene. Between the trimmed V and J ends, which lost 1 base and 5 bases, there was a span of 14 bases. The CDR3 nucleotides are TGCAGCGTTGAAGTAGGGCAGTCTATGGAGACCCAGTACTTC. It is translated as CSVEVGQSMETQYF.

The chain employs TRBV5-1 and TRBJ2-1; no clear D gene. The CDR3 extends over 13 amino acids. Trimming cost V 5 bases and J 5 bases, with 11 bases left between them. CDR1 and CDR2 from the germline V gene are SGHRS and YFSETQ. Written as DNA, the CDR3 is TGCGCCAGCAGGAGGACGGCCAACAATGAGCAGTTCTTC. Its protein is CASRRTANNEQFF.

The rearrangement joins TRBV12-3 or TRBV12-4 to TRBJ2-7; no firm D call. V dropped 5 bases and J dropped 2 bases, with 7 bases sitting between them. CDR3 size: 12 residues. This CDR3 reads CASSPSPYEQYF. The CDR3 nucleotides read TGTGCCAGCAGTCCAAGTCCCTACGAGCAGTACTTC.

The chain carries TRBV27 and TRBJ2-2; D is ambiguous. This CDR3 comprises 13 residues. Trimming stripped 3 bases from V and 3 bases from J, with 5 bases between. Germline V gives CDR1 MNHEY, CDR2 SMNVEV (reference sequence). In DNA, the CDR3 is TGTGCCAGCAGTTTTCGGTACACCGGGGAGCTGTTTTTT. Amino acids: CASSFRYTGELFF.

The V gene is TRBV4-1, the J gene TRBJ1-5, with 8 bases matching TRBD1. Germline values: CDR1 MGHRA, CDR2 YSYEKL. The V and J ends lost 0 bases and 6 bases, in that order; junction bases with no gene match: 10. This CDR3 region has 17 residues. Here the CDR3 reads CASSQDLVTGVSQPQHF. The CDR3 coding sequence is TGCGCCAGCAGCCAAGATCTGGTGACAGGGGTTTCTCAGCCCCAGCATTTT.

This clone was picked up one time. No DNA is shown, since the ends of the CDR3 on it are uncertain; the CDR3 is the one TCRdb lists. The rearrangement joins TRBV28 to TRBJ2-1; whether TRBD1, the table's D call, matches the DNA was not checked. Germline CDR1 MDHEN, CDR2 SYDVKM. The CDR3 totals 14 residues, both ends included. This CDR3 is CASSSFGPGTEGFF.

This chain joins TRBV6-2 or TRBV6-3 and TRBJ2-5; D gene uncertain. Germline V gives CDR1 MNHEY, CDR2 SVGEGT. This CDR3 is built from 14 residues. V gave up 0 bases and J gave up 9 bases, with 14 bases separating them. CDR3 sequence: CASSYSGSFSAQYF. The CDR3 nucleotides read TGTGCCAGCAGTTACTCGGGTAGCTTCTCGGCCCAGTACTTC.

The chain couples TRBV5-4 to TRBJ1-3, with D perhaps matching TRBD1 (5 bases). Looked up from germline, CDR1 is SGHNT and CDR2 is YYREEE (reference sequence). This CDR3 is built from 15 residues. V shed 4 bases and J shed 0 bases, with 11 bases lying between them. CDR3 protein: CASSRDFRSGNTIYF. CDR3 DNA: TGTGCCAGCAGCCGGGACTTTCGCTCTGGAAACACCATATATTTT.

The gene calls are TRBV10-2 and TRBJ2-7; D possibly uses TRBD1 or TRBD2 (5 bases each). From germline, CDR1 is WSHSY and CDR2 SAAADI. V was trimmed by 10 bases and J by 9 bases, leaving 28 bases between them. The CDR3 has 15 residues. DNA of the CDR3: TGCGCCACCCTCCCCACCGGGGCTAGGGAGCTGGGGCAGTACTTC. It encodes CATLPTGARELGQYF.

The chain links TRBV11-3 to TRBJ2-1; TRBD1 matches at 8 bases. In germline, CDR1 is SGHNT, CDR2 YENEEA. V lost 5 bases and J lost 4; bases outside the gene matches: 19. The CDR3 has 19 residues. CDR3 loop: CASSDSAWDGTGPYNEQFF. The CDR3 region has the DNA TGTGCCAGCAGCGATAGTGCGTGGGATGGGACAGGCCCGTACAATGAGCAGTTCTTC.